The 21 T cell receptor beta chains in this list originate from one sample, sequenced in a study of T cell responses to AZD1222 COVID-19 vaccine. Here immunoSEQ multiplex PCR was the method, and the copy in TCRdb shows in-frame clones only, minus some. The sample holds some 100,000 clones; approximately 90% are singletons and the top ten take less than 15%. The sequenced sample was peripheral blood, obtained on day 0 of AZD1222 vaccination. The receptors shown here come from an adult in good health.

The chain recombines TRBV28 with TRBJ2-3; perhaps TRBD1 as D (5 bases). CDR1 MDHEN and CDR2 SYDVKM come from the germline V gene. V was clipped by 4 bases and J by 5 bases, with 19 bases between them. The CDR3 sequence is 16 residues long. The CDR3 protein is CASSSPRRGAGDTQYF. DNA of the CDR3: TGTGCCAGCAGTTCCCCGAGAAGGGGCGCCGGAGATACGCAGTATTTT.

With respect to this clone: Other nucleotide sequences from this sample produce the same CDR3. The chain joins TRBV9 to TRBJ2-1; a weak D match, TRBD2 (5 bases). From germline, CDR1 is SGDLS and CDR2 YYNGEE. Trimming took 1 base from V and 0 from J, leaving 8 bases between them. The CDR3 runs 15 residues. CDR3 sequence reads: CASSVRGSSYNEQFF. Written as DNA, the CDR3 is TGTGCCAGCAGCGTACGAGGGAGCTCCTACAATGAGCAGTTCTTC.

The V and J genes are TRBV7-6 and TRBJ2-7, with a tentative D call TRBD1 (5 bases). From germline, CDR1 is SGHVS and CDR2 FNYEAQ. Trimming pared 1 base from V and 0 bases from J, leaving 10 bases between. The CDR3 extends over 15 amino acids. DNA for the CDR3: TGTGCCAGCAGCTTAGGGCAGGGTAGCTCCTACGAGCAGTACTTC. Its protein is CASSLGQGSSYEQYF.

The rearrangement links TRBV4-2 to TRBJ2-7, with 7 bases lining up with TRBD2. The CDR3 has 15 residues. Germline-derived CDR1 and CDR2 are LGHNA and YNFKEQ. V dropped 6 bases and J dropped 0; count of bases not matched to a gene: 8. This chain's CDR3 is CASSLGEGNSYEQYF. The CDR3, as DNA: TGTGCCAGCAGTCTTGGGGAGGGGAACTCCTACGAGCAGTACTTC.

This rearrangement joins TRBV28 to TRBJ1-2; D is uncertain. Looked up from germline, CDR1 is MDHEN and CDR2 is SYDVKM. The CDR3 has 15 amino acids. V lost 4 bases, J lost 4 bases, and 16 bases lay in between. CDR3 sequence reads: CASSSDTVRGYGYTF. The CDR3 bases are TGTGCCAGCAGTTCAGACACGGTCCGGGGCTATGGCTACACCTTC.

The rearrangement uses TRBV5-6 and TRBJ2-1; no reliable D call. Trimming left V 0 bases short and J 7 bases short, with 8 bases between. In germline, CDR1 is SGHDT, CDR2 YYEEEE. This CDR3 comprises 13 residues. CDR3 sequence reads: CASSLVRFNEQFF. The CDR3 DNA follows: TGTGCCAGCAGCTTGGTTAGGTTTAATGAGCAGTTCTTC.

This clone was detected only once. The CDR3: CASSSSGMGRETQYF. In DNA form, the CDR3 reads TGTGCCAGCAGCTCGTCAGGGATGGGCCGAGAGACCCAGTACTTC. The V call is TRBV11-2, the J call TRBJ2-5, with D possibly being TRBD1 (5 bases). The V end was cut by 4 bases, the J end by 4 bases, with 16 bases between. The CDR3 sequence is 15 residues long. CDR1 and CDR2 (germline): SGHAT, FQNNGV.

The chain employs TRBV6-5 and TRBJ1-1; a possible D gene is TRBD1 (5 bases). The CDR3 loop spans 13 amino acids. Germline lookup yields CDR1 MNHEY and CDR2 SVGAGI. Trimming cost V 7 bases and J 9 bases, with 18 bases left between them. The CDR3 bases are TGTGCCAGCAAAACGGGGGTAGGGCTGCAAGCTTTCTTT. Translating it yields CASKTGVGLQAFF.

V usage is TRBV7-8 and J usage is TRBJ2-1, with 10 nucleotides matching TRBD2. Germline CDR1 and CDR2: SGHVS and FQNEAQ. Trimming took 5 bases from V and 0 from J; bases not matched to a gene: 10. This CDR3 has 18 residues. The CDR3 reads CASSQGLAVESSYNEQFF. Here the CDR3 DNA reads TGTGCCAGCAGCCAAGGACTAGCGGTAGAGAGCTCCTACAATGAGCAGTTCTTC.

The rearrangement uses TRBV6-5 and TRBJ1-6; 8 bases are a match to TRBD1. The germline gives CDR1 MNHEY, CDR2 SVGAGI. The CDR3 covers 15 residues. V dropped 6 bases and J dropped 9; count of bases not matched to a gene: 10. The CDR3, as DNA: TGTGCCAGCAGACCCCGGAAGACAGGGGCTTCACCCCTCCACTTT. Residues: CASRPRKTGASPLHF.

The chain combines TRBV6-6 with TRBJ1-2; D may be TRBD1 (5 bases). In germline, CDR1 is MNHNY, CDR2 SVGAGI (reference sequence). This CDR3 is 15 amino acids long. V was cut by 2 bases and J by 0 bases, with 10 bases left in between. The CDR3 coding sequence is TGTGCCAGCAGTTACGGAGGGGTAGCTAACTATGGCTACACCTTC. Translated: CASSYGGVANYGYTF.

J is TRBJ1-6 and V is TRBV14, with no clear D. The V gene lost 4 bases and the J gene lost 0 bases, with 10 bases spanning the gap. The CDR3 runs 16 residues. Germline lookup yields CDR1 SGHDN and CDR2 FVKESK. This CDR3 reads CASSPRRSSYNSPLHF. The CDR3 DNA sequence: TGTGCCAGCAGCCCCCGCAGGAGCTCCTATAATTCACCCCTCCACTTT.

In nucleotides, the CDR3 is TGCGCCAGCAGTGAGAAGACAGGGGAAGTTAGTCAGCCCCAGCATTTT. Translating gives CASSEKTGEVSQPQHF. The V call is TRBV10-1, the J call TRBJ1-5, with 8 bases identical to TRBD1. CDR3 length equals 16 residues. J lost 6 bases, V lost 2 bases, and 9 bases had no gene match. Germline values: CDR1 WNHNN, CDR2 SYGVQD (reference sequence).

The chain employs TRBV19 and TRBJ1-4; no definite D call. V lost 5 bases to trimming and J lost 1 base, with 8 bases between them. Germline values: CDR1 LNHDA, CDR2 SQIVND (reference sequence). This CDR3 comprises 14 residues. CDR3 sequence (DNA): TGTGCCAGTAGTCGGCGGGAAACTAATGAAAAACTGTTTTTT. Its protein product is CASSRRETNEKLFF. Drawing the rest from reference TRBV19 and TRBJ1-4, the complete variable domain is DGGITQSPKYLFRKEGQNVTLSCEQNLNHDAMYWYRQDPGQGLRLIYYSQIVNDFQKGDIAEGYSVSREKKESFPLTVTSAQKNPTAFYLCASSRRETNEKLFFGSGTQLSVL.

This clone was seen at least ten times. The chain recombines TRBV19 with TRBJ1-2; no clear D. Germline loops: CDR1 LNHDA, CDR2 SQIVND (reference sequence). V lost 3 bases, J lost 0 bases, and 8 bases lay in between. This CDR3 has 14 residues. In nucleotides, the CDR3 is TGTGCCAGTAGTATTGGAGGTACTAACTATGGCTACACCTTC. Amino acid sequence: CASSIGGTNYGYTF.

The chain carries TRBV5-1 and TRBJ2-7; tentatively, D is TRBD2 (6 bases). The CDR3 sequence is 14 residues long. From germline, CDR1 is SGHRS and CDR2 YFSETQ. The V and J ends lost 4 bases and 5 bases respectively, with 16 bases between them. CDR3 sequence: CASSALSGRDEQYF. CDR3 nucleotides: TGCGCCAGCAGCGCTCTTAGCGGCCGAGACGAGCAGTACTTC.

The chain is built from TRBV5-5 and TRBJ1-5; D is ambiguous. Germline V gene lookup returns CDR1 SGHKS and CDR2 YYEKEE (reference sequence). The CDR3 is made up of 15 amino acids. V dropped 3 bases and J dropped 0 bases, with 10 bases sitting between them. The CDR3 DNA reads as TGTGCCAGCAGCTCAACAGTTTATAGCAATCAGCCCCAGCATTTT. Translating it yields CASSSTVYSNQPQHF.

The rearrangement uses TRBV7-2 and TRBJ2-2; D is perhaps TRBD1 (6 bases). V was cut by 5 bases and J by 6 bases, with 19 bases left in between. Per the germline V gene, CDR1 is SGHTA and CDR2 is FQGNSA. The CDR3 spans 16 residues. The CDR3 region is CASSPSKGVGAGELFF. In DNA form, the CDR3 reads TGTGCCAGCAGCCCCTCGAAGGGGGTCGGGGCCGGGGAGCTGTTTTTT.

J is TRBJ1-1 and V is TRBV27, with 7 bases lining up with TRBD1. Germline V lookup: CDR1 MNHEY, CDR2 SMNVEV (reference sequence). The CDR3 has 14 residues. V dropped 0 bases and J dropped 4; count of bases not matched to a gene: 2. Here the CDR3 reads CASSLSGTVTEAFF. In DNA, the CDR3 is TGTGCCAGCAGTTTATCCGGGACAGTCACTGAAGCTTTCTTT.

This sequence joins TRBV12-3 or TRBV12-4 and TRBJ1-6; no reliable D call. CDR3 length: 13 residues. V gave up 3 bases and J gave up 9 bases, with 9 bases separating them. This CDR3 reads CASSLLSGSPLHF. CDR3 DNA sequence: TGTGCCAGCAGTTTGTTGTCGGGTTCACCCCTCCACTTT.

CDR3 protein: CASSSSGQTSGNTIYF. In DNA, the CDR3 is TGTGCCAGCAGTTCCAGCGGACAGACCTCTGGAAACACCATATATTTT. The rearrangement links TRBV28 to TRBJ1-3, with a possible D match to TRBD1 (6 bases). This CDR3 comprises 16 residues. CDR1 and CDR2 from the germline V gene are MDHEN and SYDVKM. Between the trimmed V and J ends, which lost 4 bases and 0 bases, there was a span of 13 bases.